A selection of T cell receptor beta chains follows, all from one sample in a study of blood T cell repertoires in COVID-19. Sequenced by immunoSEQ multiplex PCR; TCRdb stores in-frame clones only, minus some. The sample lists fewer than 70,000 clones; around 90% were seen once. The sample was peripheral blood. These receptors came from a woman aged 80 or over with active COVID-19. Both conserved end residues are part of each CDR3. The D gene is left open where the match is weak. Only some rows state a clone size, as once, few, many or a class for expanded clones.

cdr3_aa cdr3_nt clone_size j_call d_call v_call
CASSGDRGETQYF TGCGCCAGCAGCGGGGACAGGGGGGAGACCCAGTACTTC . TRBJ2-5 TRBD1 TRBV5-1
CASSYRGIQETQYF TGTGCCAGCAGCTACAGGGGCATTCAAGAGACCCAGTACTTC . TRBJ2-5 TRBD1 TRBV7-9
CASSQIRGSRGGVYGYTF TGTGCCAGCAGCCAGATACGGGGTTCTAGGGGGGGCGTGTATGGCTACACCTTC . TRBJ1-2 . TRBV11-2
CASSSSGGTEAFF TGTGCCAGTAGTTCATCGGGGGGCACTGAAGCTTTCTTT . TRBJ1-1 . TRBV19
CASSQTPYNSPLHF TGCGCCAGCAGTCAAACACCGTATAATTCACCCCTCCACTTT . TRBJ1-6 . TRBV23-1
CASSGGTGPLTGSYNEQFF TGTGCCAGCAGTGGGGGGACAGGCCCCCTTACGGGCTCCTACAATGAGCAGTTCTTC once TRBJ2-1 TRBD1 TRBV6-1
CASSESWWAGGGYGYTF TGCGCCAGCAGTGAGTCATGGTGGGCAGGGGGCGGGTATGGCTACACCTTC . TRBJ1-2 TRBD1 TRBV10-1
CAITTSGTYEQYF TGTGCCATTACGACTAGCGGGACTTACGAGCAGTACTTC . TRBJ2-7 TRBD2 TRBV2
CASSATRGRGTYEQYF TGTGCCAGTAGTGCAACCAGGGGGCGCGGGACCTACGAGCAGTACTTC . TRBJ2-7 TRBD1 TRBV19
CASSPRPLGAIGNYGYTF TGTGCCAGCAGCCCTCGCCCATTGGGGGCAATAGGGAACTATGGCTACACCTTC once TRBJ1-2 . TRBV7-9
CASRRGGGADTQYF TGTGCCAGCAGACGAGGCGGGGGGGCAGATACGCAGTATTTT . TRBJ2-3 TRBD2 TRBV9
CASSTFGQGVGEQYF TGTGCCAGCAGCACCTTCGGACAGGGGGTGGGCGAGCAGTACTTC . TRBJ2-7 TRBD1 TRBV7-8
CASSPLGGQAYEQYF TGTGCCAGCAGTCCCCTAGGGGGACAGGCCTACGAGCAGTACTTC . TRBJ2-7 TRBD1 TRBV28
CASSSETRLAGVRVEQYF TGTGCCAGCAGCTCCGAAACAAGACTAGCGGGAGTACGAGTCGAGCAGTACTTC . TRBJ2-7 TRBD2 TRBV7-2
CASSLSPDTQYF TGTGCCAGCAGCCTCTCCCCAGATACGCAGTATTTT . TRBJ2-3 . TRBV25-1
CASSLAGTGGSGANVLTF TGTGCCAGCAGCTTAGCGGGGACAGGGGGCTCTGGGGCCAACGTCCTGACTTTC . TRBJ2-6 TRBD1 TRBV7-9
CASSPSGRAADTQYF TGTGCCAGCAGCCCTAGCGGGAGGGCCGCAGATACGCAGTATTTT . TRBJ2-3 TRBD2 TRBV3-1/TRBV3-2
CASSWRDSHEQYF TGTGCCAGCAGTTGGAGGGACTCCCACGAGCAGTACTTC . TRBJ2-7 . TRBV6-2/TRBV6-3
CASSEGRNGYTF TGTGCCAGCAGTGAAGGCAGGAATGGCTACACCTTC . TRBJ1-2 . TRBV2
CASSVTQWSSRTYEQYF TGTGCCAGCAGCGTAACTCAGTGGTCTAGCAGGACCTACGAGCAGTACTTC few TRBJ2-7 . TRBV11-2
CASSFAAGDYEQYF TGTGCCAGCAGCTTTGCAGCGGGAGACTACGAGCAGTACTTC . TRBJ2-7 TRBD2 TRBV7-6
CASSRHSGRLTDTQYF TGTGCCAGTAGTAGACATAGCGGGAGGCTCACAGATACGCAGTATTTT once TRBJ2-3 TRBD2 TRBV19
CASSPRDRGLGTEAFF TGTGCCAGCTCACCAAGGGACAGGGGTTTGGGCACTGAAGCTTTCTTT . TRBJ1-1 TRBD1 TRBV18
CASSLEVGGGEQFF TGTGCCAGCAGCTTAGAGGTGGGAGGGGGTGAGCAGTTCTTC . TRBJ2-1 . TRBV11-3
CASSKRGLREYNEQFF TGTGCCAGCAGCAAAAGGGGCCTACGCGAGTACAATGAGCAGTTCTTC . TRBJ2-1 . TRBV21-1
CASSEAAASSYEQYF TGTGCCAGCAGTGAAGCGGCGGCTAGCTCCTACGAGCAGTACTTC . TRBJ2-7 . TRBV6-1
CATSRDSGRGEKLFF TGTGCCACCAGCAGAGATTCCGGCAGAGGGGAAAAACTGTTTTTT . TRBJ1-4 . TRBV15
CASSSPGTGQETQYF TGTGCCAGCAGTTCCCCCGGGACAGGGCAGGAGACCCAGTACTTC once TRBJ2-5 TRBD1 TRBV2
CASRLASYGELFF TGTGCCAGCAGGCTAGCTTCGTACGGGGAGCTGTTTTTT . TRBJ2-2 . TRBV27
CASSVRGAYGYTF TGTGCCAGTAGTGTGCGGGGGGCCTATGGCTACACCTTC . TRBJ1-2 . TRBV19
CASSHQAGGTGELFF TGCGCCAGCAGCCACCAGGCAGGGGGGACCGGGGAGCTGTTTTTT . TRBJ2-2 . TRBV4-1
CASSLGQGNSPLHF TGCGCCAGCAGCTTGGGACAGGGAAATTCACCCCTCCACTTT . TRBJ1-6 TRBD1 TRBV5-1
CASSPRQRISSYNEQFF TGTGCCAGCAGCCCGAGGCAGCGGATTAGCTCCTACAATGAGCAGTTCTTC few TRBJ2-1 . TRBV3-1/TRBV3-2
CAWSQGYEQYF TGTGCCTGGAGCCAGGGTTACGAGCAGTACTTC few TRBJ2-7 . TRBV30
CASSPISGGPTDTQYF TGTGCCAGCTCACCAATAAGCGGGGGGCCCACAGATACGCAGTATTTT . TRBJ2-3 TRBD2 TRBV18
CASSQVGGRVKTQYF TGTGCCAGCAGCCAAGTGGGTGGCAGGGTGAAGACCCAGTACTTC . TRBJ2-5 . TRBV3-1/TRBV3-2
CAISTGLAADEQYF TGTGCCATCAGCACCGGACTAGCGGCCGACGAGCAGTACTTC . TRBJ2-7 TRBD2 TRBV10-3
CASSSGGGTDTQYF TGTGCCAGTAGTTCGGGGGGCGGCACAGATACGCAGTATTTT . TRBJ2-3 . TRBV19
CASSLGSVNTEAFF TGCGCCAGCAGCTTGGGTTCGGTGAACACTGAAGCTTTCTTT . TRBJ1-1 . TRBV5-1
CASRCGDRCNQPQHF TGTGCCAGCAGGTGTGGGGACAGGTGCAATCAGCCCCAGCATTTT . TRBJ1-5 . TRBV21-1
CAISESGLRDTQYF TGTGCCATCAGTGAGTCGGGACTCAGAGATACGCAGTATTTT . TRBJ2-3 . TRBV10-3
CASSRRAQGTVNTEAFF TGTGCCAGCAGTCGACGGGCACAGGGGACGGTGAACACTGAAGCTTTCTTT . TRBJ1-1 TRBD1 TRBV27
CASSAGGYEQYF TGTGCCAGCAGCGCAGGAGGTTACGAGCAGTACTTC . TRBJ2-7 . TRBV3-1/TRBV3-2
CSVFGGDGYTF TGCAGCGTTTTCGGCGGGGACGGCTACACCTTC . TRBJ1-2 . TRBV29-1
CASSVAEDSPFEPQHF TGTGCCAGCAGCGTAGCAGAGGACAGCCCGTTTGAACCCCAGCATTTT . TRBJ1-5 . TRBV9
CASVALGYEQYF TGTGCCAGCGTAGCGTTAGGCTACGAGCAGTACTTC . TRBJ2-7 . TRBV28
CASSSTGHRGGHEQYF TGTGCCAGCAGTTCTACGGGACACAGAGGTGGGCACGAGCAGTACTTC . TRBJ2-7 . TRBV6-5